This record concerns one T cell receptor beta chain sequence. Germline V gene lookup returns CDR1 SGDLS and CDR2 YYNGEE. J lost 10 bases, V lost 3 bases, and 13 bases had no gene match. The CDR3 length is 15 residues. The sample originates from a study of blood T cell repertoires in COVID-19. Study in general: The United States, Italy and Spain provided the acute and convalescent COVID-19 samples. T cells, B-cell-depleted T cells, or PBMCs supplied cDNA or gDNA.

In the original workflow: Amplification from reference gene primers served as the basis for estimated nucleated cell counts. TCRdb's table, derived via immunoSEQ multiplex PCR, lists solely in-frame clones and lacks some. D and trimming were read from the DNA, whereas the V and J calls and clone size are those reported in that table. Among roughly 77,000 clones listed, roughly 80% were seen once. The TCR sequence derives from a woman between 70 and 85 years old with acute or convalescent COVID-19. The genes are TRBV9 and TRBJ1-2, with TRBD1 matching over 9 bases. Material for sequencing was peripheral blood. Written as DNA, the CDR3 is TGTGCCAGCAGCGGACCCGGGACAGGGTCGGTTGTCTACACCTTC. This sequence encodes CASSGPGTGSVVYTF.